The 27 T cell receptor beta chains below come from one sample, sequenced in a study of Graves' ophthalmopathy and Graves' hyperthyroidism. Scientists amplified the TCR beta CDR3 regions from RNA transcripts. HTBI-primed first-round RT-PCR preceded second-round multiplex PCR. Each CDR3 protein gets one entry after TCRdb re-called the multiplex PCR reads with MiXCR. The sample has about 740,000 distinct CDR3 sequences, 40% seen once. Sequences were obtained from peripheral blood. Receptors originate from an adult man with Graves' ophthalmopathy.

This clonotype was detected ten times or more. The chain couples TRBV11-2 to TRBJ2-5, with D unresolved. Germline V CDR1 and CDR2: SGHAT, FQNNGV. The CDR3 runs 13 residues. Trimming pared 3 bases from V and 5 bases from J, leaving 10 bases between. CDR3 loop: CASSFPPGETQYF. CDR3 DNA: TGTGCCAGCAGCTTCCCCCCTGGGGAGACCCAGTACTTC.

As to this clonotype: This sequence may be a read error, since a much larger clone differs from it by one base. The rearrangement joins TRBV20-1 to TRBJ1-1; possible D gene TRBD1, 6 bases. This CDR3 is 15 amino acids long. The V gene lost 2 bases and the J gene lost 0 bases, with 13 bases spanning the gap. The V gene's germline CDR1 is DFQATT and CDR2 SNEGSKA (reference sequence). The CDR3 spells CSARLKTGLNTEAFF. CDR3 DNA sequence: TGCAGTGCTAGACTCAAAACAGGGTTGAACACTGAAGCTTTCTTT.

This clonotype was observed a handful of times. The chain has TRBV20-1 and TRBJ2-7; D perhaps matches TRBD1 (6 bases). Germline CDR1 is DFQATT and CDR2 is SNEGSKA (reference sequence). The CDR3 runs to 15 residues. Trimming took off 3 bases at V and 0 bases at J, with 15 bases between the two ends. The CDR3 reads CSASDRRDNSYEQYF. DNA for the CDR3: TGCAGTGCTAGCGATCGCCGGGACAACTCCTACGAGCAGTACTTC.

With respect to this clonotype: A read error may account for a junction end that differs from germline. The chain uses TRBV15 and TRBJ2-5, with TRBD1 as a possible D gene (5 bases). The CDR3 is 14 residues long. CDR1 and CDR2 (germline): LNHNV, YYDKDF (reference sequence). Written as DNA, the CDR3 is TGTGCCACCAGCAGAGTGGGGCAGCAAGAGGCCCAGTACTTC. Its translation: CATSRVGQQEAQYF.

This clonotype was counted a few times. This chain links TRBV24-1 with TRBJ1-5, with 7 bases identical to TRBD1. Looked up from germline, CDR1 is KGHDR and CDR2 is SFDVKD. The CDR3 consists of 15 residues. The J segment lost 5 bases and the V segment lost 11 bases, leaving 14 bases of the junction unmatched. This CDR3 is CASREPGQGDQPQHF. CDR3 in DNA: TGTGCCAGCAGAGAACCGGGTCAGGGGGATCAGCCCCAGCATTTT.

This clonotype has a handful of counts. The J gene is TRBJ1-2, the V gene TRBV10-3, with TRBD1 matching 7 bases. The CDR3 has 15 residues. Germline assignment: CDR1 ENHRY and CDR2 SYGVKD. Trimming cost V 6 bases and J 12 bases; bases outside gene matches: 19. The CDR3 bases are TGTGCCATCAGCGGGGAGGACCGCTCCCTAGGGGGCCACACCTTC. This encodes CAISGEDRSLGGHTF.

This clonotype turned up a few times. This sequence joins TRBV19 and TRBJ2-7; 10 bases match TRBD1. From germline, CDR1 is LNHDA and CDR2 SQIVND (reference sequence). V gave up 5 bases and J gave up 5 bases; unmatched junction bases: 3. The CDR3 runs 13 residues. The CDR3 protein is CASSGQGEHEQYF. The DNA for the CDR3 is TGTGCCAGTAGTGGACAGGGGGAACACGAGCAGTACTTC.

A note on this clonotype: The junction shows a germline mismatch at one end, possibly a read error. This chain uses TRBV10-3 with TRBJ1-2; D unclear. Germline CDR1 and CDR2: ENHRY and SYGVKD. The CDR3 contains 14 residues. The CDR3 DNA sequence: TGTGCCAGCAGTCAACCTGCGGACGCTTCTGGCTACACCTTC. It encodes CASSQPADASGYTF.

This clonotype has at least ten counts. The rearrangement uses TRBV20-1 and TRBJ2-7; 7 bases align to TRBD1. Per the germline V gene, CDR1 is DFQATT and CDR2 is SNEGSKA (reference sequence). This CDR3 is 15 amino acids long. V gave up 4 bases and J gave up 2 bases; unmatched junction bases: 11. This CDR3 is CSATGPGQSAYEQYF. The CDR3 nucleotides read TGCAGTGCTACAGGACCGGGACAGTCCGCCTACGAGCAGTACTTC.

Here the CDR3 reads CASSAPGTVRSYGYTF. For the CDR3, the DNA is TGTGCCAGCAGTGCACCCGGGACAGTTAGGAGCTATGGCTACACCTTC. The rearrangement uses TRBV27 and TRBJ1-2, with 7 bases that match TRBD1. This CDR3 comprises 16 residues. Germline V gene sequence: CDR1 MNHEY, CDR2 SMNVEV (reference sequence). After removal of 5 bases from V and 4 bases from J, the junction contained 13 bases not matched to a gene.

The chain uses TRBV25-1 and TRBJ2-7; D perhaps matches TRBD1 (6 bases). The germline V and J ends were trimmed by 5 bases and 2 bases, with 16 bases remaining between them. This CDR3 region has 15 residues. The germline V gene encodes CDR1 MGHDK and CDR2 SYGVNS. As DNA, the CDR3 is TGTGCCAGCAGTTTTATCGGGACACAGACCTACGAGCAGTACTTC. It specifies CASSFIGTQTYEQYF.

The chain has TRBV15 and TRBJ1-5; D not resolved. V was cut by 7 bases and J by 0 bases, with 10 bases left in between. The CDR3 consists of 14 residues. The germline CDR1 and CDR2 sequences are LNHNV and YYDKDF (reference sequence). The CDR3 is CATMGGASNQPQHF. In DNA form, the CDR3 reads TGTGCCACCATGGGAGGCGCTAGCAATCAGCCCCAGCATTTT.

The chain recombines TRBV4-1 with TRBJ2-7, with a possible D match to TRBD1 (6 bases). The V gene lost 0 bases and the J gene lost 7 bases, with 13 bases spanning the gap. The CDR3 totals 14 residues. Looked up from germline, CDR1 is MGHRA and CDR2 is YSYEKL. For the CDR3, the DNA is TGCGCCAGCAGCCAAGAACAGGGTGCGGAGGAGCAGTACTTC. As protein: CASSQEQGAEEQYF.

The chain is built from TRBV9 and TRBJ2-7, with D possibly matching TRBD2 (7 bases). CDR1 is SGDLS, CDR2 YYNGEE, per germline. V gave up 5 bases and J gave up 7 bases, with 19 bases separating them. The CDR3 is made up of 14 amino acids. CDR3 nucleotide sequence: TGTGCCAGCAGTTCCCTCCGGGGGGCCTTGGAGCAGTACTTC. It is translated as CASSSLRGALEQYF.

The rearrangement uses TRBV10-3 and TRBJ2-6; a weak D match, TRBD1 (6 bases). Between the trimmed V and J ends, which lost 6 bases and 5 bases, there was a span of 11 bases. Germline V CDR1 and CDR2: ENHRY, SYGVKD. This CDR3 region has 14 residues. Here the CDR3 reads CAISNRDRANVLTF. The CDR3 nucleotides read TGTGCCATCAGCAACCGGGACAGGGCCAACGTCCTGACTTTC.

This clonotype was counted ten times or more. This chain uses TRBV9 with TRBJ1-2; 10 bases fit TRBD1. This CDR3 is built from 15 residues. The trim removed 4 bases at V and 5 bases at J, leaving 8 bases unmatched. Looked up from germline, CDR1 is SGDLS and CDR2 is YYNGEE. As DNA, the CDR3 is TGTGCCAGCAGCCCAGAGGGGACAGGGGATTATGGCTACACCTTC. This translates into CASSPEGTGDYGYTF.

The DNA of the CDR3 is TGTGCCAGCAGGGAGGGGACAGCCAACGTCCTGACTTTC. Translating gives CASREGTANVLTF. J is TRBJ2-6 and V is TRBV10-3; possible D gene TRBD2, 7 bases. The CDR3 runs 13 residues. Germline V gives CDR1 ENHRY, CDR2 SYGVKD. Trimming stripped 10 bases from V and 7 bases from J, with 14 bases between.

Turning to this clonotype: A junction boundary mismatches the germline segment, possibly from a read error. The chain uses TRBV4-1 and TRBJ2-7; D is ambiguous. This CDR3 has 12 amino acids. Germline loops: CDR1 MGHRA, CDR2 YSYEKL. This CDR3 is CASGQTGYEQYF. The CDR3 DNA reads as TGCGCCAGCGGCCAGACCGGGTACGAGCAGTACTTC.

The V and J genes are TRBV5-5 and TRBJ1-2; D unclear. CDR3 size: 13 residues. Germline V gene data show CDR1 as SGHKS and CDR2 as YYEKEE (reference sequence). The ends were cut back, 4 bases at V and 5 bases at J, with 12 bases in the middle. The CDR3: CASSPDTIYGYTF. Written as DNA, the CDR3 is TGTGCCAGCAGCCCGGATACTATATATGGCTACACCTTC.

About this clonotype: This may be a read error, as it is one base from a much larger clone. The genes are TRBV5-4 and TRBJ1-2; D might be TRBD1 (6 bases). Germline-derived CDR1 and CDR2 are SGHNT and YYREEE (reference sequence). The CDR3 consists of 11 residues. The CDR3 spells CASSSFRGYIF. CDR3 nucleotide sequence: TGTGCCAGCAGCTCCTTCAGGGGCTACATCTTC.

This chain uses TRBV5-4 with TRBJ2-5; D is ambiguous. With 7 bases removed from V and 6 bases from J, the gap between germline ends came to 7 bases. The CDR3 consists of 10 residues. Germline V gives CDR1 SGHNT, CDR2 YYREEE (reference sequence). CDR3 amino acids: CASGEKTQYF. CDR3 DNA: TGTGCCAGCGGAGAAAAGACCCAGTACTTC.

There are a few counts of this clonotype. This chain connects TRBV20-1 to TRBJ1-1, with no clear D. Deletions cut 6 bases from V and 0 bases from J, with 20 bases between. Germline-derived CDR1 and CDR2 are DFQATT and SNEGSKA (reference sequence). This CDR3 has 16 amino acids. The CDR3 DNA is TGCAGTGCCCAGTTAGGGTCCCACCCTCTGAACACTGAAGCTTTCTTT. Amino acid sequence: CSAQLGSHPLNTEAFF.

This clonotype was detected ten times or more. This sequence joins TRBV25-1 and TRBJ1-4; no clear D gene. The germline V gene encodes CDR1 MGHDK and CDR2 SYGVNS. There are 14 residues in the CDR3. Between the trimmed V and J ends, which lost 3 bases and 5 bases, there was a span of 10 bases. In DNA form, the CDR3 reads TGTGCCAGCAGTGATCCGTCAGAAAATGAAAAACTGTTTTTT. This gives the protein CASSDPSENEKLFF.

The chain is built from TRBV2 and TRBJ1-2; tentative D call: TRBD1 (5 bases). This CDR3 contains 16 residues. Germline V gene data show CDR1 as SNHLY and CDR2 as FYNNEI. The V and J ends lost 5 bases and 5 bases respectively, with 21 bases between them. The CDR3 reads CASSSGRGRGTYGYTF. The CDR3 DNA reads as TGTGCCAGCAGTTCGGGGCGAGGTAGAGGAACATATGGCTACACCTTC.

CDR3 loop: CASSPGTARTQYF. CDR3 nucleotide sequence: TGTGCCAGCAGTCCCGGGACAGCTCGAACCCAGTACTTC. V and J are TRBV7-9 and TRBJ2-5; 7 nucleotides agree with TRBD1. The germline CDR1 and CDR2 sequences are SEHNR and FQNEAQ (reference sequence). CDR3 length: 13 residues. The V gene end was trimmed by 6 bases and the J gene end by 8 bases; junction bases not matched to a gene: 9.

The rearrangement links TRBV20-1 to TRBJ1-6; the D is unclear. V lost 0 bases and J lost 8, with 11 bases in between. CDR3 length: 14 amino acids. Germline CDR1 DFQATT, CDR2 SNEGSKA (reference sequence). CDR3 region: CSARETSGYSPLHF. CDR3 DNA sequence: TGCAGTGCTAGAGAGACATCGGGGTATTCACCCCTCCACTTT.

This rearrangement joins TRBV2 to TRBJ1-1; TRBD1 aligns across 8 bases. V shed 3 bases and J 10 bases; nucleotides not matched to a gene: 4. Germline V CDR1 and CDR2: SNHLY, FYNNEI. The CDR3 length is 12 residues. This chain's CDR3 is CASSETGEGAFF. The CDR3 DNA sequence: TGTGCCAGCAGTGAGACAGGGGAGGGAGCTTTCTTT. Filled out from reference TRBV2 and TRBJ1-1, the complete variable domain reads EPEVTQTPSHQVTQMGQEVILRCVPISNHLYFYWYRQILGQKVEFLVSFYNNEISEKSEIFDDQFSVERPDGSNFTLKIRSTKLEDSAMYFCASSETGEGAFFGQGTRLTVV.